The rows below give T cell receptor beta chains drawn from one sample of a study of T cell changes during pregnancy in multiple sclerosis. Produced via immunoSEQ multiplex PCR; TCRdb's table is partial and in-frame only. This sample has approximately 46,000 clones, with approximately 90% found just once. The source material was CD4+ T cells from peripheral blood mononuclear cells, sampled after pregnancy. The receptors stem from a female donor with multiple sclerosis, enrolled in a pregnancy study. Each CDR3 is given with its conserved first and last residue. Fields, in order: V gene, clone size, D gene, J gene, CDR3 DNA, CDR3 protein. The D gene is left open where the match is weak. Only some rows state a clone size, as once, few, many or a class for expanded clones.

>TRBV11-2|few|TRBD1|TRBJ1-1
TGTGCCAGCAGCTCCCGGGACAGGGGCGCTGAAGCTTTCTTT
CASSSRDRGAEAFF
>TRBV5-6|.|TRBD2|TRBJ2-5
TGTGCCAGCACCAACTGGGGGGGGTCGGAGACCCAGTACTTC
CASTNWGGSETQYF
>TRBV5-8|.|.|TRBJ2-3
TGTGCCAGCAGCTCAGGGTGGGCGCAGTATTTT
CASSSGWAQYF
>TRBV7-9|.|TRBD1|TRBJ2-7
TGTGCCAGCAGCTTAGCGTCGGGACAGACCTACGAGCAGTACTTC
CASSLASGQTYEQYF
>TRBV7-2|many|TRBD1|TRBJ2-3
TGTGCCAGCAGCTTGACCGGGACAGGGGCAGGAGATACGCAGTATTTT
CASSLTGTGAGDTQYF
>TRBV28|.|.|TRBJ1-2
TGTGCCAGCAGTCGGGGGGCGGACGACTATGGCTACACCTTC
CASSRGADDYGYTF
>TRBV6-1|.|TRBD2|TRBJ2-2
TGTGCCAGCGGATGGCGGGAGGGCCCCGGGGAGCTGTTTTTT
CASGWREGPGELFF
>TRBV18|.|TRBD1|TRBJ1-1
TGTGCCAGCTCACCATTTGGGACAGGAATGAACACTGAAGCTTTCTTT
CASSPFGTGMNTEAFF
>TRBV28|.|.|TRBJ2-7
TGTGCCAGCAGTTCCCTCTCCTACGAGCAGTACTTC
CASSSLSYEQYF
>TRBV4-1|.|.|TRBJ1-2
TGCGCCAGCAGCCACAAAGGGGCCCACAGCTTCTATGGCTACACCTTC
CASSHKGAHSFYGYTF
>TRBV7-2|.|.|TRBJ1-3
TGTGCCAGCAGCCCCGGACAGCCCTCTGGAAACACCATATATTTT
CASSPGQPSGNTIYF
>TRBV10-3|.|.|TRBJ2-7
TGTGCCATCAGTGCTCAGCAGGGGGCGGGAGTGCCCTACGAGCAGTACTTC
CAISAQQGAGVPYEQYF
>TRBV2|.|TRBD1|TRBJ1-2
TGTGCCAGCAGTGAAGGGACAGGATATGGCTACACCTTC
CASSEGTGYGYTF
>TRBV28|.|.|TRBJ1-4
TGTGCCAGCAGTTTGACAGACCCTTATGAAAAACTGTTTTTT
CASSLTDPYEKLFF
>TRBV4-1|few|.|TRBJ2-7
TGCGCCAGCAGCCTACGGGACACCGCGCCGGGCGAGCAGTACTTC
CASSLRDTAPGEQYF
>TRBV4-2|once|.|TRBJ1-2
TGTGCCAGCACGGACAAGGTCGGAGCTAACTATGGCTACACCTTC
CASTDKVGANYGYTF
>TRBV6-6|.|TRBD2|TRBJ2-5
TGTGCCAGCAGCCCCCCCTGGGGGGGGTTGGAGACCCAGTACTTC
CASSPPWGGLETQYF
>TRBV7-2|.|TRBD1|TRBJ2-7
TGTGCCAGCAGCCCGCACTCTGACAGGGTCGAGCAGTACTTC
CASSPHSDRVEQYF
>TRBV5-1|.|.|TRBJ2-1
TGCGCCAGCAGCTTATCCACTGGGGCCCCCTACAATGAGCAGTTCTTC
CASSLSTGAPYNEQFF
>TRBV5-1|once|.|TRBJ2-5
TGCGCCAGCAAGCGGGACACGCAAGAGACCCAGTACTTC
CASKRDTQETQYF
>TRBV7-6|.|TRBD1|TRBJ2-6
TGTGCCAGCAGCTGGACAGGGGACGGGGCCAACGTCCTGACTTTC
CASSWTGDGANVLTF
>TRBV7-2|.|TRBD2|TRBJ2-1
TGTGCCAGCAGCTTTAGCGGGAGGGCCTACTACAATGAGCAGTTCTTC
CASSFSGRAYYNEQFF
>TRBV16|.|TRBD1|TRBJ2-5
TGTGCCAGCAGCCAGGGGACAGCACAAGAGACCCAGTACTTC
CASSQGTAQETQYF
>TRBV10-1|.|.|TRBJ2-2
TGCGCCAGCAGGTCGGACATTTCCACCGGGGAGCTGTTTTTT
CASRSDISTGELFF
>TRBV29-1|.|.|TRBJ2-3
TGCAGCGTTGAAGTCGGCACAGATACGCAGTATTTT
CSVEVGTDTQYF
>TRBV7-9|.|TRBD2|TRBJ2-1
TGTGCCAGCAGCCTAGCGGAGGCGGGAGGTTTGGATGAGCAGTTCTTC
CASSLAEAGGLDEQFF
>TRBV4-1|.|TRBD1|TRBJ2-7
TGCGCCAGCAGCCAAGAAGGAGGACAGGGCACCTACGAGCAGTACTTC
CASSQEGGQGTYEQYF
>TRBV7-2|.|.|TRBJ2-1
TGTGCCAGCAGCTCAATAGCGAGCTCCTACAATGAGCAGTTCTTC
CASSSIASSYNEQFF
>TRBV30|.|.|TRBJ2-3
TGTGCCTGGAGAACTAGAGGAACAGATACGCAGTATTTT
CAWRTRGTDTQYF
>TRBV7-3|.|.|TRBJ2-2
TGTGCCAGCAGCGTAAATAGCAGGGCTAACACCGGGGAGCTGTTTTTT
CASSVNSRANTGELFF
>TRBV5-1|.|.|TRBJ1-4
TGCGCCAGCAGCTTGGGTGCTAGGGGGACTAATGAAAAACTGTTTTTT
CASSLGARGTNEKLFF
>TRBV10-2|once|.|TRBJ1-4
TGCGCCAGCAGTGATGTACAGTCTAATGAAAAACTGTTTTTT
CASSDVQSNEKLFF
>TRBV18|once|TRBD2|TRBJ2-1
TGTGCCAGCTCACGGGAGGGTTCGCTCTACAATGAGCAGTTCTTC
CASSREGSLYNEQFF
>TRBV7-9|.|.|TRBJ1-1
TGTGCCAGCAGCTTAGACCTAAGAGTATTCACTGAAGCTTTCTTT
CASSLDLRVFTEAFF
>TRBV30|.|TRBD1|TRBJ2-3
TGTGCCTGGAGGCTACAGGGGGCAGATACGCAGTATTTT
CAWRLQGADTQYF
>TRBV23-1|.|TRBD2|TRBJ2-4
TGCGCCAGCAGTCAGGGACTAGCGGGAGGGCCGGTATTAGCCAAAAACATTCAGTACTTC
CASSQGLAGGPVLAKNIQYF
>TRBV5-4|.|TRBD2|TRBJ2-1
TGTGCCAGCAGCTTGGGGGGGACTAGCGTCTACAATGAGCAGTTCTTC
CASSLGGTSVYNEQFF
>TRBV7-2|.|TRBD2|TRBJ2-7
TGTGCCAGCAGCTTATTTGGGACTAGCTCCTACGAGCAGTACTTC
CASSLFGTSSYEQYF
>TRBV7-9|.|.|TRBJ2-3
TGTGCCAGCAGCTTTCAGGGTACGGCAGATACGCAGTATTTT
CASSFQGTADTQYF
>TRBV18|.|.|TRBJ1-1
TGTGCCAGCTCACCAAAGGACAGCATGAACACTGAAGCTTTCTTT
CASSPKDSMNTEAFF
>TRBV5-4|.|.|TRBJ1-5
TGTGCCAGCAGCCAAGGACAGAGGGATCAGCCCCAGCATTTT
CASSQGQRDQPQHF
>TRBV5-4|.|TRBD2|TRBJ2-3
TGTGCCAGCTACCTAGCGGGCACAGATACGCAGTATTTT
CASYLAGTDTQYF
>TRBV18|.|TRBD2|TRBJ2-2
TGTGCCAGCTCACCGACAAGGCTAGCGGGTGGCGGGGAGCTGTTTTTT
CASSPTRLAGGGELFF